The 15 T cell receptor beta chains below come from one sample, sequenced in a study of CD8 T cells in ankylosing spondylitis. TCRdb passed the 5' RACE reads through MiXCR, listing each CDR3 protein once. The sample gives 380,000 or so distinct CDR3 sequences, roughly 20% of which show up once; around 13% is in the top ten. Sequenced input: blood, either unsorted or a sorted T cell fraction (not recorded which). These receptors were taken from a male donor with ankylosing spondylitis or in good health (not recorded which).

This clonotype has only a few counts. CDR3: CASRPMTGTYNEQFF. DNA of the CDR3: TGTGCCAGCAGACCGATGACAGGGACTTACAATGAGCAGTTCTTC. The chain recombines TRBV12-3 or TRBV12-4 with TRBJ2-1; a weak D match, TRBD1 (7 bases). Trimming took off 6 bases at V and 4 bases at J, with 16 bases between the two ends. CDR3 length: 15 residues.

This clonotype occurred a few times. The chain employs TRBV4-1 and TRBJ2-7, with 8 bases aligning to TRBD1. V lost 0 bases to trimming and J lost 4 bases; unmatched junction nucleotides: 5. Germline V gene lookup returns CDR1 MGHRA and CDR2 YSYEKL. The CDR3 has 15 residues. The CDR3 DNA sequence: TGCGCCAGCAGCCAAGAAGGGCAGGGGGCTTACGAGCAGTACTTC. This translates into CASSQEGQGAYEQYF.

This clonotype was detected a few times. V is TRBV7-2 and J is TRBJ2-4; D is ambiguous. Germline V gene lookup returns CDR1 SGHTA and CDR2 FQGNSA. CDR3 length equals 17 residues. V was trimmed by 5 bases and J by 3 bases, leaving 20 bases between them. The CDR3 sequence is CASSPRASLALKNIQYF. The CDR3 nucleotides read TGTGCCAGCAGCCCACGTGCCTCACTCGCGCTCAAAAACATTCAGTACTTC.

In this sample, this clonotype turned up a few times. The CDR3 DNA follows: TGCAGTGCTAGAGATCTTAGCGGGGGTTCTTCAAGCTCCTACAATGAGCAGTTCTTC. Protein product: CSARDLSGGSSSSYNEQFF. The V and J genes are TRBV20-1 and TRBJ2-1, with 9 nucleotides matching TRBD2. Per the germline V gene, CDR1 is DFQATT and CDR2 is SNEGSKA (reference sequence). The CDR3 is made up of 19 amino acids. J gave up 0 bases and V 0 bases, and 12 bases lay outside the gene matches.

The chain employs TRBV5-1 and TRBJ2-2; TRBD1 aligns across 7 bases. Trimming took 0 bases from V and 2 from J; bases not matched to a gene: 4. Germline V gene lookup returns CDR1 SGHRS and CDR2 YFSETQ. The length of the CDR3 is 16 residues. The CDR3 loop reads CASSLVIGGNTGELFF. The CDR3 DNA reads TGCGCCAGCAGCTTGGTTATAGGGGGCAACACCGGGGAGCTGTTTTTT.

This rearrangement joins TRBV13 to TRBJ2-7; D remains ambiguous. Germline CDR1 reads PRHDT; CDR2 reads FYEKMQ (reference sequence). The CDR3 runs 15 residues. Trimming took off 3 bases at V and 2 bases at J, with 14 bases between the two ends. Here the CDR3 reads CASSFRAVSPYEQYF. In nucleotides, the CDR3 is TGTGCCAGCAGCTTCAGAGCTGTTTCCCCCTACGAGCAGTACTTC. The variable domain in full, with the rest retrieved from reference TRBV13 and TRBJ2-7, is AAGVIQSPRHLIKEKRETATLKCYPIPRHDTVYWYQQGPGQDPQFLISFYEKMQSDKGSIPDRFSAQQFSDYHSELNMSSLELGDSALYFCASSFRAVSPYEQYFGPGTRLTVT.

As concerns this clonotype: Since the CDR3 does not end with the conserved phenylalanine or tryptophan, this likely comes from a read error. The chain carries TRBV7-8 and TRBJ2-3; tentatively, D is TRBD1 (6 bases). Germline assignment: CDR1 SGHVS and CDR2 FQNEAQ. Trimming removed 1 base from V and 2 bases from J, with 10 bases in between. The CDR3 consists of 15 residues. CDR3 DNA sequence: TGTGCCAGCAGCTTAGTACAGGGTTTCACAGATACGCAGTATTCT. Its translation is CASSLVQGFTDTQYS.

In DNA form, the CDR3 reads TGCAGCGTTGGGGAGTTCACAGATACGCAGTATTTT. This gives the protein CSVGEFTDTQYF. The J gene is TRBJ2-3, the V gene TRBV29-1; weak D call: TRBD2 (5 bases). Germline V gene sequence: CDR1 SQVTM, CDR2 ANQGSEA. V gave up 4 bases and J gave up 2 bases, with 7 bases separating them. The CDR3 is made up of 12 amino acids.

V and J are TRBV27 and TRBJ2-2; D is unclear. CDR1 and CDR2 from the germline V gene are MNHEY and SMNVEV (reference sequence). The CDR3 has 13 residues. Between the trimmed V and J ends, which lost 8 bases and 2 bases, there was a span of 9 bases. CDR3 DNA sequence: TGTGCCAGCTGGACGGTCAACACCGGGGAGCTGTTTTTT. It codes for CASWTVNTGELFF.

The chain recombines TRBV10-3 with TRBJ2-1; TRBD1 matches 7 bases. Trimming removed 4 bases from V and 15 bases from J; junction bases left unmatched: 9. There are 12 residues in the CDR3. Germline loops: CDR1 ENHRY, CDR2 SYGVKD. The CDR3 sequence is CAISVGTEGPFF. CDR3 in DNA: TGTGCCATCAGTGTTGGGACAGAGGGACCGTTCTTC.

The rearrangement uses TRBV29-1 and TRBJ2-1; D remains unclear. V lost 6 bases and J lost 0, with 6 bases in between. This CDR3 comprises 12 residues. The germline gives CDR1 SQVTM, CDR2 ANQGSEA. The CDR3 spells CSVLSSYNEQFF. The CDR3 DNA follows: TGCAGCGTGCTTAGCTCCTACAATGAGCAGTTCTTC.

In its sample, this clonotype was seen a few times. The gene calls are TRBV12-3 or TRBV12-4 and TRBJ2-7; D is possibly TRBD2 (7 bases). The length of the CDR3 is 15 residues. Trimming removed 2 bases at V and 2 bases at J, with 13 bases between. For the CDR3, the DNA is TGTGCCAGCAGTTTATTGCCGGGGGGCACCTACGAGCAGTACTTC. Protein product: CASSLLPGGTYEQYF.

This chain links TRBV7-6 with TRBJ2-3, with a weak D call TRBD2 (5 bases). Germline V gene sequence: CDR1 SGHVS, CDR2 FNYEAQ. This CDR3 region has 13 residues. V was trimmed by 4 bases and J by 4 bases, leaving 9 bases between them. The CDR3 DNA follows: TGTGCCAGCAGCTCCGGACTCTCAGATACGCAGTATTTT. Its protein is CASSSGLSDTQYF.

This clonotype has a count of ten or more. V gene TRBV27 combines with J gene TRBJ2-1; tentatively, D is TRBD2 (5 bases). From germline, CDR1 is MNHEY and CDR2 SMNVEV (reference sequence). V was clipped by 3 bases and J by 3 bases, with 9 bases between them. The CDR3 length is 14 residues. CDR3 nucleotide sequence: TGTGCCAGCAGTTTGCGCGGACTCTACAATGAGCAGTTCTTC. Amino acids: CASSLRGLYNEQFF.

V and J are TRBV11-1 and TRBJ2-1, with TRBD2 matching 8 bases. J was trimmed by 3 bases and V by 5 bases; bases with no gene match: 15. The V gene's germline CDR1 is SGHAT and CDR2 FQDESV (reference sequence). CDR3 length: 18 residues. The CDR3 nucleotides read TGTGCCAGCAGCCCGATAATCGGCGGGGGGCCGTTCTACAATGAGCAGTTCTTC. Translation: CASSPIIGGGPFYNEQFF.